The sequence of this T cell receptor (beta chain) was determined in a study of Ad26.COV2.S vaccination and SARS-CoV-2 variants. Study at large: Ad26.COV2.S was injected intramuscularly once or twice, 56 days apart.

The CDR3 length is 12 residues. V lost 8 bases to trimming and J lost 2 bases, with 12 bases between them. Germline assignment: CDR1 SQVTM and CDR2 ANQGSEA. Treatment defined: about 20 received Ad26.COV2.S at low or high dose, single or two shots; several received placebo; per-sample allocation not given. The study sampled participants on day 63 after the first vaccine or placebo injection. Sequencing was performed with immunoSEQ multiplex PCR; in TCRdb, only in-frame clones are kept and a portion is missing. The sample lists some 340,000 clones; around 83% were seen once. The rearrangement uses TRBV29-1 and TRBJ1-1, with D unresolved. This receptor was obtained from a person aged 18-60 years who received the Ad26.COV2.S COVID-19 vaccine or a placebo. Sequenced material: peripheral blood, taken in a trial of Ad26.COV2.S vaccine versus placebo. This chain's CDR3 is CSSFLPNTEAFF. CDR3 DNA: TGCAGCTCCTTTCTTCCTAACACTGAAGCTTTCTTT.